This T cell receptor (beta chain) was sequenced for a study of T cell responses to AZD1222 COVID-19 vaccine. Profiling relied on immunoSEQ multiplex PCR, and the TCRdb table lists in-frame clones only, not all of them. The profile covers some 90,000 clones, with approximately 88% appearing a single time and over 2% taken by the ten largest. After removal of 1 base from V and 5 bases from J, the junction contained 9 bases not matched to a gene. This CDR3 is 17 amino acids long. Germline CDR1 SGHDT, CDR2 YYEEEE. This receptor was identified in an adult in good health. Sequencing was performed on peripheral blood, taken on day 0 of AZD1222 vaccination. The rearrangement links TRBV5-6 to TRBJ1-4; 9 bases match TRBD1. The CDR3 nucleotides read TGTGCCAGCAGCTTGAAGGGCGACAGGGGGGCAAATGAAAAACTGTTTTTT. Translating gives CASSLKGDRGANEKLFF. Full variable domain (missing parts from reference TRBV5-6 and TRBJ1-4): DAGVTQSPTHLIKTRGQQVTLRCSPKSGHDTVSWYQQALGQGPQFIFQYYEEEERQRGNFPDRFSGHQFPNYSSELNVNALLLGDSALYLCASSLKGDRGANEKLFFGSGTQLSVL.